One sample yielded the 16 T cell receptor beta chains listed below, sequenced in a study of PD-1 blockade in classical Hodgkin lymphoma. Sequencing used immunoSEQ multiplex PCR; TCRdb keeps in-frame clones, though not all of them. Altogether over 20,000 clones are present, about 87% being singletons, with the ten largest covering 6.8%. The time point is: newly diagnosed, previously untreated cHL patient sample. Researchers pulled CD8+ T cells out of thawed PBMCs using magnetic negative selection. Source material: CD8+ T cells from blood. These receptors originate from a human donor with classical Hodgkin lymphoma.

The CDR3 reads CASSNTGSTEAFF. The CDR3 DNA reads TGTGCCAGCAGTAACACAGGGAGCACTGAAGCTTTCTTT. The V call is TRBV6-5, the J call TRBJ1-1, with D tentatively TRBD1 (6 bases). This CDR3 has 13 amino acids. The V gene lost 5 bases and the J gene lost 4 bases, with 11 bases spanning the gap. Germline lookup yields CDR1 MNHEY and CDR2 SVGAGI.

The chain joins TRBV4-1 to TRBJ1-1, with D perhaps matching TRBD1 (5 bases). Trimming stripped 1 base from V and 1 base from J, with 10 bases between. The CDR3 runs 15 residues. CDR1 and CDR2 (germline): MGHRA, YSYEKL. DNA for the CDR3: TGCGCCAGCAGCCAAGTTCCAGGGCCGAACACTGAAGCTTTCTTT. Protein: CASSQVPGPNTEAFF.

V gene TRBV6-5 combines with J gene TRBJ2-1; 10 nucleotides match TRBD1. Germline CDR1 reads MNHEY; CDR2 reads SVGAGI. V dropped 0 bases and J dropped 2; count of bases not matched to a gene: 1. The CDR3 has 16 residues. The DNA of the CDR3 is TGTGCCAGCAGTTACTCGGGGACAGGGGCCTACAATGAGCAGTTCTTC. As protein: CASSYSGTGAYNEQFF.

The chain uses TRBV7-3 and TRBJ2-5; 10 bases align to TRBD2. The V and J ends lost 5 bases and 5 bases, in that order; junction bases with no gene match: 11. Germline CDR1 and CDR2: SGHTA and FQGTGA. CDR3 size: 16 residues. As DNA, the CDR3 is TGTGCCAGCAGCCCTTATAGCGGGGGGCCCGGTGAGACCCAGTACTTC. Translating gives CASSPYSGGPGETQYF.

The rearrangement joins TRBV9 to TRBJ1-4; possibly TRBD1 for D (6 bases). This CDR3 is built from 15 residues. Trimming removed 3 bases at V and 0 bases at J, with 9 bases between. Germline lookup yields CDR1 SGDLS and CDR2 YYNGEE. CDR3 amino acids: CASSGGHATNEKLFF. The CDR3 DNA reads as TGTGCCAGCAGCGGGGGACACGCAACTAATGAAAAACTGTTTTTT. The whole variable domain, filled in from reference TRBV9 and TRBJ1-4, reads DSGVTQTPKHLITATGQRVTLRCSPRSGDLSVYWYQQSLDQGLQFLIQYYNGEERAKGNILERFSAQQFPDLHSELNLSSLELGDSALYFCASSGGHATNEKLFFGSGTQLSVL.

The V call is TRBV7-6, the J call TRBJ1-4, with 10 bases aligning to TRBD1. The CDR3 length is 14 residues. The germline CDR1 and CDR2 sequences are SGHVS and FNYEAQ. The V and J ends lost 5 bases and 12 bases, in that order; junction bases with no gene match: 9. This CDR3 reads CASSPPGQGDELFF. The DNA of the CDR3 is TGTGCCAGCAGCCCTCCCGGACAGGGGGATGAACTGTTTTTT. Drawing the rest from reference TRBV7-6 and TRBJ1-4, the complete variable domain is GAGVSQSPRYKVTKRGQDVALRCDPISGHVSLYWYRQALGQGPEFLTYFNYEAQQDKSGLPNDRFSAERPEGSISTLTIQRTEQRDSAMYRCASSPPGQGDELFFGSGTQLSVL.

V and J are TRBV19 and TRBJ1-1; D perhaps matches TRBD1 (5 bases). From germline, CDR1 is LNHDA and CDR2 SQIVND (reference sequence). CDR3 length: 13 amino acids. The V and J ends lost 5 bases and 4 bases respectively, with 11 bases between them. The CDR3 DNA follows: TGTGCCAGTAGTGTAGGGGACGGCACTGAAGCTTTCTTT. Its protein product is CASSVGDGTEAFF.

The V gene is TRBV7-8, the J gene TRBJ1-1; 7 nucleotides line up with TRBD1. Trimming removed 5 bases from V and 4 bases from J; junction bases left unmatched: 7. Germline-derived CDR1 and CDR2 are SGHVS and FQNEAQ. This CDR3 contains 14 residues. Here the CDR3 reads CASSAATGFTEAFF. Here the CDR3 DNA reads TGTGCCAGCAGCGCCGCGACAGGGTTCACTGAAGCTTTCTTT.

The V and J genes are TRBV2 and TRBJ2-7; 10 nucleotides agree with TRBD1. J gave up 0 bases and V 1 base, and 3 bases lay outside the gene matches. This CDR3 is built from 16 residues. Germline V gene sequence: CDR1 SNHLY, CDR2 FYNNEI. The CDR3 protein is CASSEDDRGHSYEQYF. CDR3 coding DNA: TGTGCCAGCAGTGAAGATGACAGGGGGCACTCCTACGAGCAGTACTTC.

V usage is TRBV5-4 and J usage is TRBJ2-7; weak D call: TRBD2 (6 bases). This CDR3 has 15 residues. Germline CDR1 reads SGHNT; CDR2 reads YYREEE (reference sequence). The ends were cut back, 2 bases at V and 5 bases at J, with 17 bases in the middle. Here the CDR3 reads CASSFPLASPHEQYF. The CDR3, as DNA: TGTGCCAGCAGCTTCCCGCTAGCGTCGCCCCACGAGCAGTACTTC.

The gene calls are TRBV7-9 and TRBJ2-7, with no clear D. The CDR3 has 13 amino acids. Trimming pared 5 bases from V and 0 bases from J, leaving 8 bases between. Germline lookup yields CDR1 SEHNR and CDR2 FQNEAQ (reference sequence). CDR3 sequence: CASSISSSYEQYF. The CDR3 DNA sequence: TGTGCCAGCAGCATAAGTAGCTCCTACGAGCAGTACTTC. Variable domain in full (rest from reference TRBV7-9 and TRBJ2-7): DTGVSQNPRHKITKRGQNVTFRCDPISEHNRLYWYRQTLGQGPEFLTYFQNEAQLEKSRLLSDRFSAERPKGSFSTLEIQRTEQGDSAMYLCASSISSSYEQYFGPGTRLTVT.

V and J are TRBV5-4 and TRBJ1-6; no reliable D call. Trimming pared 4 bases from V and 8 bases from J, leaving 16 bases between. CDR1 is SGHNT, CDR2 YYREEE, per germline (reference sequence). The CDR3 contains 15 residues. The CDR3 reads CASSGSLTPDSPLHF. In nucleotides, the CDR3 is TGTGCCAGCAGCGGGTCCTTAACACCAGATTCACCCCTCCACTTT. The full variable domain, in which reference TRBV5-4 and TRBJ1-6 provide the parts outside the CDR3, is ETGVTQSPTHLIKTRGQQVTLRCSSQSGHNTVSWYQQALGQGPQFIFQYYREEENGRGNFPPRFSGLQFPNYSSELNVNALELDDSALYLCASSGSLTPDSPLHFGNGTRLTVT.

The V gene is TRBV9, the J gene TRBJ2-1, with D possibly being TRBD2 (5 bases). Looked up from germline, CDR1 is SGDLS and CDR2 is YYNGEE. CDR3 length: 12 amino acids. Between the trimmed V and J ends, which lost 3 bases and 8 bases, there was a span of 9 bases. CDR3 amino acids: CASSGEFHEQFF. The CDR3 DNA follows: TGTGCCAGCAGCGGGGAGTTCCATGAGCAGTTCTTC.

This clone was detected once. The V and J genes are TRBV5-4 and TRBJ2-5, with a weak D call TRBD2 (6 bases). Germline V gene lookup returns CDR1 SGHNT and CDR2 YYREEE (reference sequence). This CDR3 is built from 16 residues. The V gene lost 1 base and the J gene lost 3 bases, with 16 bases spanning the gap. DNA for the CDR3: TGTGCCAGCAGCTTGCCGGTCGGGAGTGCAAAAGAGACCCAGTACTTC. Translating gives CASSLPVGSAKETQYF.

The V gene is TRBV7-6, the J gene TRBJ2-7; 7 bases line up with TRBD1. Germline CDR1 is SGHVS and CDR2 is FNYEAQ. The V gene end was trimmed by 5 bases and the J gene end by 0 bases; junction bases not matched to a gene: 4. This CDR3 spans 14 amino acids. The CDR3 DNA is TGTGCCAGCAGCCGCCGGGACAGCTCCTACGAGCAGTACTTC. As protein: CASSRRDSSYEQYF.

This chain links TRBV12-5 with TRBJ1-5; 7 nucleotides align to TRBD1. CDR1 and CDR2 (germline): LGHNT, FRNRAP. This CDR3 contains 19 residues. The junction had 18 bases not matched to a gene; V was cut back by 4 bases and J by 3 bases. The CDR3: CASGWGPLTGTEYNQPQHF. DNA for the CDR3: TGTGCTAGTGGTTGGGGGCCCCTAACGGGGACAGAGTACAATCAGCCCCAGCATTTT. Full variable domain (outside the CDR3, taken from reference TRBV12-5 and TRBJ1-5): DARVTQTPRHKVTEMGQEVTMRCQPILGHNTVFWYRQTMMQGLELLAYFRNRAPLDDSGMPKDRFSAEMPDATLATLKIQPSEPRDSAVYFCASGWGPLTGTEYNQPQHFGDGTRLSIL.